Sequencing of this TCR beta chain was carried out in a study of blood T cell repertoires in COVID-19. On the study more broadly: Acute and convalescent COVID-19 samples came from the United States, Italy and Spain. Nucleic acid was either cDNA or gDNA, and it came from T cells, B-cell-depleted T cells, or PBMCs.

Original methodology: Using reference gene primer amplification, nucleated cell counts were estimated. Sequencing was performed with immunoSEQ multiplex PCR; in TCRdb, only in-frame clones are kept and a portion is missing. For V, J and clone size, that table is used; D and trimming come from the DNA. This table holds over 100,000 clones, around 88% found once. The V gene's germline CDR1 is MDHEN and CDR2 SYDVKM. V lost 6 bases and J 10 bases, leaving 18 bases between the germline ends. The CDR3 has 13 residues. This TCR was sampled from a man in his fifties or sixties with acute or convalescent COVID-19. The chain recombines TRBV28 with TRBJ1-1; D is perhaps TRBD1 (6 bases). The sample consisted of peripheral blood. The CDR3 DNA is TGTGCCAGCAGGGAGACAGGAGATGCTGTAGCTTTCTTT. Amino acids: CASRETGDAVAFF.